The TCR beta chain described here comes from a study of PD-1 blockade in classical Hodgkin lymphoma. The method was immunoSEQ multiplex PCR; TCRdb's version includes in-frame clones alone and lacks a portion of them. Of about 15,000 clones in the sample, just under 85% were seen once. Sample time point: newly diagnosed, previously untreated cHL patient sample. Germline loops: CDR1 MNHNS, CDR2 SASEGT. V was pared by 1 base and J by 8 bases, with 14 bases between. This CDR3 is built from 14 residues. The sample consisted of peripheral blood mononuclear cells (PBMCs). The V call is TRBV6-1, the J call TRBJ1-2; D may be TRBD1 (6 bases). The TCR originated in a human donor with classical Hodgkin lymphoma. The CDR3: CASSEGQEWGGYTF. CDR3 DNA sequence: TGTGCCAGCAGTGAAGGACAGGAGTGGGGGGGCTACACCTTC.